The following is a TCR beta chain sequence with its context. With a J-beta primer mix and a sample-barcoded 5' primer, a second PCR ran roughly 6 to 11 cycles. One entry per CDR3 protein results from TCRdb running MiXCR on the 5' RACE reads. The sample includes about 640,000 distinct CDR3 sequences, under 65% seen only once; the top ten take 30% to 40%. Germline V lookup: CDR1 SGHRS, CDR2 YFSETQ. The CDR3 has 13 residues. V was trimmed by 0 bases and J by 7 bases, leaving 10 bases between them. This entry belongs to a study of blood T cells in healthy people across ages. The sequenced sample was blood. The chain carries TRBV5-1 and TRBJ1-1; D uncertain. The receptor was derived from a man aged 60-69 years in good health. The CDR3 DNA sequence: TGCGCCAGCAGCTTGGTTCAGGCCCATGAAGCTTTCTTT. Encoded protein: CASSLVQAHEAFF.